This TCR beta chain is from a study of cytomegalovirus exposure and HLA in healthy donors. Looking at the study overall: The platform used for the 100 to 150 validation repertoires matched that of the 600 to 800 first-cohort repertoires, a later analysis reported.

This CDR3 spans 18 amino acids. CDR1 and CDR2 (germline): PRHDT, FYEKMQ (reference sequence). About this clone: The antigen remains unidentified. The junction differs from germline at one of its ends, possibly a read error. This CDR3 is also generated by other DNA sequences in the sample.

Data came from immunoSEQ multiplex PCR; TCRdb stores just in-frame clones and leaves some out. The table has 100,000 or so clones, around 90% seen once. Overall study findings and caveats: Later, an analysis found that TCR clusters from the first cohort tended to co-occur in the roughly 120 validation repertoires. Cytomegalovirus-associated TCR beta chains were listed, numbering over 150.

The chain is built from TRBV13 and TRBJ2-6; 7 bases match TRBD1. Sequencing was carried out using PBMCs. The source of this sequence is a woman in her twenties or thirties in good health and CMV-seronegative. CDR3 sequence reads: CASSPRGQRSSGANVLTF. CDR3 in DNA: TGTGCCAGCAGCCCAAGGGGACAGAGGAGCTCTGGGGCCAATGTCCTGACTTTC.